The clone carrying this T cell receptor beta chain was counted many times. The data were obtained in a study of T cell repertoires in cytomegalovirus infection. V gave up 5 bases and J gave up 4 bases; unmatched junction bases: 5. The CDR3 spans 13 residues. Germline CDR1 and CDR2: SGHTA and FQGNSA. Using its own MiXCR run on the reads, TCRdb lists one record per CDR3 protein. The sample holds some 300,000 distinct CDR3 sequences, about 9.1% seen once. V and J are TRBV7-2 and TRBJ2-7, with TRBD1 matching 7 bases. Sequencing was performed on PBMCs. This TCR derives from a human donor in good health (CMV status not recorded). Some clones in this sample may be carry-over from other donors' samples. CDR3 sequence (DNA): TGTGCCAGCAGCATCGACAGGGCGTACGAGCAGTACTTC. Its protein product is CASSIDRAYEQYF.